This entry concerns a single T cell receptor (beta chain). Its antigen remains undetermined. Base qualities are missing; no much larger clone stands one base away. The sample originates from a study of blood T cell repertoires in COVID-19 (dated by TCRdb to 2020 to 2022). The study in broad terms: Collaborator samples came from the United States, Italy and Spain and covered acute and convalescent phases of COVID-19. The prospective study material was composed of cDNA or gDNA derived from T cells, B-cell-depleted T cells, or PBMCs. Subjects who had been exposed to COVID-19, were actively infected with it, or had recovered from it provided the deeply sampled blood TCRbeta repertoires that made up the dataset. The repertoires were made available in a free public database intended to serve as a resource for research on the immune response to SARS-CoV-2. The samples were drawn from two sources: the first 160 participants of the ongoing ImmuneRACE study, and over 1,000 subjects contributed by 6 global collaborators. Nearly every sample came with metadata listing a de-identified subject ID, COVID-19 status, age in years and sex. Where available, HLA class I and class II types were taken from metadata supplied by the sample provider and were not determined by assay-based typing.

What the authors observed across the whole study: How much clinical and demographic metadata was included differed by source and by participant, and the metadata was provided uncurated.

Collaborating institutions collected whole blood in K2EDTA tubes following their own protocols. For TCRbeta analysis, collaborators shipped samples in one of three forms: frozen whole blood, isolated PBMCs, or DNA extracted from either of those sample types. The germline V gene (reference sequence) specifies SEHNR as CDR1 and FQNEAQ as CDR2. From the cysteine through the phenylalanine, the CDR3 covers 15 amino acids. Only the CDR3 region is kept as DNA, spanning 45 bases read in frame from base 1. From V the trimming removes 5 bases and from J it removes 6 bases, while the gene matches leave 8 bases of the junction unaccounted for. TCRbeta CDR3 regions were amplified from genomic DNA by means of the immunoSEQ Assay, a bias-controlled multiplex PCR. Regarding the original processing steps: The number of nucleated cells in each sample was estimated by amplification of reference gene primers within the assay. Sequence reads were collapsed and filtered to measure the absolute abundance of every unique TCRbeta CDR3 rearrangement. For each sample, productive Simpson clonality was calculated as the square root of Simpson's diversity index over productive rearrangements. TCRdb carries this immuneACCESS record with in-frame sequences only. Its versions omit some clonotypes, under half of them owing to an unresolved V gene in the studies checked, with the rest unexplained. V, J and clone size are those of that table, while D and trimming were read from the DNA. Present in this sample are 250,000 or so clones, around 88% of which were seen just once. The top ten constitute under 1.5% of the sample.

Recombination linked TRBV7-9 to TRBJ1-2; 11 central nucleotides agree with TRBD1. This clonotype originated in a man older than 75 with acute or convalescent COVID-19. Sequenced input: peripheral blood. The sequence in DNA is TGTGCCAGCAGCCCCAGGACAGGGGGCTTTGATGGCTACACCTTC. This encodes CASSPRTGGFDGYTF.